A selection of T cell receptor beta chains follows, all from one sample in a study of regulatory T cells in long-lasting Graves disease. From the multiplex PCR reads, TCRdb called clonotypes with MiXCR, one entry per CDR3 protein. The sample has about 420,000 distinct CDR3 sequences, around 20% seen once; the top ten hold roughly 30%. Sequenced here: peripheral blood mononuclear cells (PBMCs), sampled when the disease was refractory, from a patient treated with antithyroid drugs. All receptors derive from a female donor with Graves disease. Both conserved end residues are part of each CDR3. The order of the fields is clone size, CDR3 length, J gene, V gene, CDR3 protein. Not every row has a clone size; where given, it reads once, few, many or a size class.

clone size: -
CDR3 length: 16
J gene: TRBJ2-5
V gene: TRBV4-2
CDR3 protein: CASSQGGTGLQETQYF

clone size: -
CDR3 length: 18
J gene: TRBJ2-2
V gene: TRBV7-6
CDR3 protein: CASSPLGRGAANTGELFF

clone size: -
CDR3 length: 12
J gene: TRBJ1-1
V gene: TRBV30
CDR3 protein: CAQRGTPGEAFF

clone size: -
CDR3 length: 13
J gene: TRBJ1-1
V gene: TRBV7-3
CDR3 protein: CASTSTGSKLAFF

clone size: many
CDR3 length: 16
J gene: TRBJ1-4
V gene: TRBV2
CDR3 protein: CASSAYLPGASEKLFF

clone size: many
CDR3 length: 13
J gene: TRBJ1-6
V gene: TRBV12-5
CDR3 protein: CARPGPGNSPLHF

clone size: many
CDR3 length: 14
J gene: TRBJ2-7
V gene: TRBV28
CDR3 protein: CASSFMDRSYEQYF

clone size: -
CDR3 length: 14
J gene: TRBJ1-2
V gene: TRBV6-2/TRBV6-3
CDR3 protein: CASWSSGRDYGYTF

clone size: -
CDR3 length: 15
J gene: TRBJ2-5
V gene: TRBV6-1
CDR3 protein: CASANPGTARDTQYF

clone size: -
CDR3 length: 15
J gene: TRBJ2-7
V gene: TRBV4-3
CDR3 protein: CASSQEYRDWYEQYF

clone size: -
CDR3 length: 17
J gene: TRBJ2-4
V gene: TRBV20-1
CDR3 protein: CSARDQYLGTAKNIQYF

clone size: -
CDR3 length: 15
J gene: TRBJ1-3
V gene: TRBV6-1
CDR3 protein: CASTAVAGVVNTIYF

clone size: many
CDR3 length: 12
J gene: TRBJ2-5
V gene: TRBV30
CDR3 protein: CAWSGGGETQYF

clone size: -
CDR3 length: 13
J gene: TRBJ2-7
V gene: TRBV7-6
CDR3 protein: CASSPMDYYEQYF

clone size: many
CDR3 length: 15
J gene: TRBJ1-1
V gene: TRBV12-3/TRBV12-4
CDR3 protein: CASTEKGGVGTEAFF